This record looks at one T cell receptor (beta chain) sequence and its context. This CDR3 has 13 amino acids. Looked up from germline, CDR1 is MNHEY and CDR2 is SMNVEV (reference sequence). V gave up 3 bases and J gave up 2 bases; unmatched junction bases: 1. How the authors handled the data: Reference gene primer amplification gave estimated nucleated cell counts. The data were produced by immunoSEQ multiplex PCR, yet TCRdb's version contains in-frame clones alone and is incomplete. V and J calls plus clone size are reproduced from that table; the DNA served to infer D and trimming. The sample includes about 100,000 clones, more than 85% of them seen just once. The sample is drawn from a study of blood T cell repertoires in COVID-19. Study summary: COVID-19 samples collected from the United States, Italy and Spain covered acute and convalescent phases. The analysed material was cDNA or gDNA that came from T cells, B-cell-depleted T cells, or PBMCs.

The V gene is TRBV27, the J gene TRBJ2-7; 7 nucleotides align to TRBD1. The sequenced sample was peripheral blood. This sequence originates from a man aged 25-45 years in a cohort sampled during active COVID-19. CDR3 in amino acids: CASSFGTAYEQYF. The CDR3 coding sequence is TGTGCCAGCAGTTTTGGGACAGCCTACGAGCAGTACTTC.